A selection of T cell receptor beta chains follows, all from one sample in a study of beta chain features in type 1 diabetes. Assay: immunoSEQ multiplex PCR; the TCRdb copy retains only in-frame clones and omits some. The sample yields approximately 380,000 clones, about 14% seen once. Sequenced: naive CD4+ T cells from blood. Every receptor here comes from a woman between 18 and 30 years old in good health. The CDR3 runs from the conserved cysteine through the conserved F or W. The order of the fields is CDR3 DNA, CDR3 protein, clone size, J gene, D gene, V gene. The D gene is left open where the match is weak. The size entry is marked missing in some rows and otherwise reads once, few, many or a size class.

TGTTCCTCGGGTCTTGGGAGCAATCAGCCCCAGCATTTT CSSGLGSNQPQHF . TRBJ1-5 . TRBV28
TGCGCCAGCAGCCCGACGAGGGGGAGCTTCTACGAGCAGTACTTC CASSPTRGSFYEQYF few TRBJ2-7 . TRBV4-3
TGCGCCAGCAGCTTGGACAGGGCTTTAAGTACTGAAGCTTTCTTT CASSLDRALSTEAFF few TRBJ1-1 . TRBV5-1
TGTGCCAGCAGCTTCAGCGGGAGGGCTATCCAGTACTTC CASSFSGRAIQYF . TRBJ2-5 TRBD2 TRBV7-2
TGTGCCTGGAGTGTACTGAGGGGGAACCGGTTGAAGGGTAACCCCGGGGAGCTGTTTTTT CAWSVLRGNRLKGNPGELFF . TRBJ2-2 . TRBV30
TGTGCCAGCAGCCTACAGCTGAACACTGAAGCTTTCTTT CASSLQLNTEAFF . TRBJ1-1 . TRBV7-2
TGTGCCAGCAGTCCTAACCAAGGACAGGGGAAGGAAGCTTTCTTT CASSPNQGQGKEAFF . TRBJ1-1 TRBD1 TRBV6-4
TGTGCCAGCTCACCAGGAGCGGAAAAGGCCTACGAGCAGTACTTC CASSPGAEKAYEQYF few TRBJ2-7 . TRBV18
TGTGCCAGCAGTTACGAGCATGAGCAGTTCTTC CASSYEHEQFF . TRBJ2-1 . TRBV6-6
TGCGCCAGCAGCTCGACTAGCTGGGGAGAGACCCAGTACTTC CASSSTSWGETQYF few TRBJ2-5 TRBD2 TRBV5-1
TGTGCCAGCAGCTTAGTTTCGACAGGGCGAGAGACCCAGTACTTC CASSLVSTGRETQYF . TRBJ2-5 TRBD1 TRBV7-9
TGTGCCAGCAGCCGCCTTAGCGGGAACCCGAGCAATGAGCAGTTCTTC CASSRLSGNPSNEQFF few TRBJ2-1 TRBD2 TRBV9
TGTGCCTACTCACAGGGTTCTAATCAGCCCCAGCATTTT CAYSQGSNQPQHF . TRBJ1-5 . TRBV30
TGTGCCAGCAGCTCCAGACAGGGTATTAATCAGCCCCAGCATTTT CASSSRQGINQPQHF . TRBJ1-5 TRBD1 TRBV11-2
TGTGCCAGCAGCCCCCGTTTCCAAGAGACCCAGTACTTC CASSPRFQETQYF . TRBJ2-5 . TRBV9
TGTGCCTGGAGTAAAGTTTTCAGTGAGCAGTTCTTC CAWSKVFSEQFF . TRBJ2-1 . TRBV30
TGTGCCAGCAGCGTCCGACAGGGAGGAGATACGCAGTATTTT CASSVRQGGDTQYF few TRBJ2-3 . TRBV9
TGTGCCAGTAGTAACGGACTAGCGGGAGGATTTGAGCAGTTCTTC CASSNGLAGGFEQFF . TRBJ2-1 TRBD2 TRBV19
TGTGCCAGCAGTTGGGGCAGCTTCTACGAGCAGTACTTC CASSWGSFYEQYF once TRBJ2-7 . TRBV28
TGTGCCAGCAGTTTATCTCCGGGACTAGCGGGAGCTGGTGAGCAGTTCTTC CASSLSPGLAGAGEQFF . TRBJ2-1 TRBD2 TRBV28
TGTGCCTGGAGTGGGCAGGGGGTGCAGCCCCAGCATTTT CAWSGQGVQPQHF . TRBJ1-5 TRBD1 TRBV30
TGTGCCAGCAGTTACCGAGGAATTGAAAAACTGTTTTTT CASSYRGIEKLFF . TRBJ1-4 . TRBV6-5
TGTGCCAGCAGCCATGAAACCGGGACTAGCAGCTACAATGAGCAGTTCTTC CASSHETGTSSYNEQFF . TRBJ2-1 TRBD2 TRBV4-2
TGTGCCAGCAGCTTAGATAGAGAGACCCAGTACTTC CASSLDRETQYF few TRBJ2-5 . TRBV11-2
TGTGCCAGCTCACCAACGGTACTTTTGGCGGAGTGGTACTTC CASSPTVLLAEWYF few TRBJ2-7 . TRBV18
TGCAGCGTTGGAAAAGGCCTCGGGTTGGCTTTCTTT CSVGKGLGLAFF few TRBJ1-1 . TRBV29-1
TGCAGCGTTGAAGCGGACAGATTCTATGGCTACACCTTC CSVEADRFYGYTF few TRBJ1-2 . TRBV29-1
TGCAGCGTGCAGGCCGTCTCGAACACTGAAGCTTTCTTT CSVQAVSNTEAFF . TRBJ1-1 . TRBV29-1
TGTGCCAGCGGCCAAAATTACGAGCAGTACTTC CASGQNYEQYF . TRBJ2-7 . TRBV10-3
TGTGCCTGGAGTGTACGAGACTTTCAGCCCCAGCATTTT CAWSVRDFQPQHF few TRBJ1-5 . TRBV30
TGTGCCAGCAGCGGATACAGGGGGAGGGATGAAAAACTGTTTTTT CASSGYRGRDEKLFF few TRBJ1-4 TRBD1 TRBV28
TGTGCCAGTAGTATACTGGGGGCCGCCACGTACGAGCAGTACTTC CASSILGAATYEQYF . TRBJ2-7 . TRBV19
TGCAGCGTCGCCGAGTTGGGAGTCACAGATACGCAGTATTTT CSVAELGVTDTQYF few TRBJ2-3 . TRBV29-1
TGTGCCAGTAGTTTGAGCAGGGCGGACTATGGCTACACCTTC CASSLSRADYGYTF few TRBJ1-2 . TRBV19
TGTGCCTGGAGGACTAGCGGGAGGCACGGGGAGCTGTTTTTT CAWRTSGRHGELFF . TRBJ2-2 TRBD2 TRBV30
TGTGCCAGCAGCTTAGAGAACGGGAGGAATCAGCCCCAGCATTTT CASSLENGRNQPQHF . TRBJ1-5 . TRBV11-2
TGTGCCAGCAGCCCCGAACTCAGCGGGGGCTATGGCTACACCTTC CASSPELSGGYGYTF . TRBJ1-2 . TRBV7-2
TGTGCCTGGAAGGTAGCGGGAGGGCCGGCAGATACGCAGTATTTT CAWKVAGGPADTQYF few TRBJ2-3 TRBD2 TRBV30
TGCAGCGTTGAGGGGCGAATGAACACTGAAGCTTTCTTT CSVEGRMNTEAFF few TRBJ1-1 . TRBV29-1
TGTGCCAGCAGTTCTGCCGGGACTAGCGGGAGCGGTCCTTGGGAGCAGTTCTTC CASSSAGTSGSGPWEQFF few TRBJ2-1 TRBD2 TRBV28
TGTGCCAGCAGCGGGGGAAGAGGCAAAAACATTCAGTACTTC CASSGGRGKNIQYF . TRBJ2-4 . TRBV28
TGCGCCAGCAGCGGGGGACAGGGGGCAGGCGGAGAGACCCAGTACTTC CASSGGQGAGGETQYF . TRBJ2-5 TRBD1 TRBV5-1
TGCGCCAGCAGCTTGGAGTTGGCAGTCTATGGCTACACCTTC CASSLELAVYGYTF few TRBJ1-2 . TRBV5-1
TGCGCCAGCAGCACGACCGGGACAGGGGCCTACAATGAGCAGTTCTTC CASSTTGTGAYNEQFF few TRBJ2-1 TRBD1 TRBV5-1
TGCGCCAGCAGCTTGGGCGGGAGCGGGAGTGTAGAGACCCAGTACTTC CASSLGGSGSVETQYF . TRBJ2-5 TRBD2 TRBV5-1
TGTGCCAGCAGCCGACTAGCGGTTTCGGATGAGCAGTTCTTC CASSRLAVSDEQFF few TRBJ2-1 TRBD2 TRBV7-9
TGTGCCAGCAGTGATACGCGGACTAGCTTGTTTTCCACAGATACGCAGTATTTT CASSDTRTSLFSTDTQYF . TRBJ2-3 TRBD2 TRBV2
TGCAGCGTTGGCGCTTATAGCAATCAGCCCCAGCATTTT CSVGAYSNQPQHF . TRBJ1-5 . TRBV29-1
TGTGCCAGCAAAGACACCTGGCGTGGCTACACCTTC CASKDTWRGYTF . TRBJ1-2 . TRBV6-1
TGCGCCAGCAGCTTGGACAGGGGGGAGACCCAGTACTTC CASSLDRGETQYF few TRBJ2-5 TRBD1 TRBV5-1
TGCAGCGTGCGCAGGGGTGGCGGAAACATTCAGTACTTC CSVRRGGGNIQYF . TRBJ2-4 . TRBV29-1
TGTGCCAGCAGTTACTCCATCTCAGGGGGCACTGAAGCTTTCTTT CASSYSISGGTEAFF . TRBJ1-1 TRBD1 TRBV6-5
TGCGCCAGCAGCTCGGGACAGAACACTGAAGCTTTCTTT CASSSGQNTEAFF . TRBJ1-1 . TRBV5-1
TGCGCCAGCAGCCAAGACTTAGATACGCAGTATTTT CASSQDLDTQYF . TRBJ2-3 . TRBV4-3
TGTGCCAGCACCGCGGACAGGCTCAATGAAAAACTGTTTTTT CASTADRLNEKLFF . TRBJ1-4 TRBD1 TRBV27
TGCGCCAGCAGCTTTAGGGAGGGAAAAAGGGACGAGCAGTACTTC CASSFREGKRDEQYF few TRBJ2-7 TRBD2 TRBV5-1
TGTGCCAGCAGCTCAAGCTCGGGGGGAGCGGGCACTGAAGCTTTCTTT CASSSSSGGAGTEAFF few TRBJ1-1 . TRBV7-9